This is a list of T cell receptor beta chains from one sample in a study of blood T cell repertoires in COVID-19. Profiled with immunoSEQ multiplex PCR; TCRdb holds only in-frame clones, not every one. The repertoire holds approximately 100,000 clones, with around 83% as singletons. The sample comprised peripheral blood. The receptors were gathered from a woman of 80 years or more with active or convalescent COVID-19. The CDR3 runs from the conserved cysteine through the conserved F or W.

j_call | v_call | cdr3_aa
TRBJ2-1 | TRBV19 | CASSIGLAGGGEQFF
TRBJ2-7 | TRBV5-1 | CASSLALGQAYEQYF
TRBJ2-3 | TRBV11-2 | CASSPRAGGGADTQYF
TRBJ2-5 | TRBV12-3/TRBV12-4 | CASSFGGETQYF
TRBJ1-1 | TRBV2 | CASSERDRGLNTEAFF
TRBJ2-5 | TRBV7-9 | CASSASGTSGSLTETQYF
TRBJ1-1 | TRBV14 | CASSPQNTEAFF
TRBJ1-1 | TRBV4-1 | CASSHGLNTEAFF
TRBJ2-7 | TRBV9 | CASNLQGLEEQYF
TRBJ1-4 | TRBV7-6 | CASSPGGGTTNEKLFF
TRBJ2-3 | TRBV10-3 | CAISVSGSGTDTQYF
TRBJ2-5 | TRBV7-9 | CASSSLAGVRETQYF
TRBJ2-1 | TRBV27 | CASSSIVAGNEQFF
TRBJ2-7 | TRBV2 | CATGTVPREQYF
TRBJ1-1 | TRBV25-1 | CASASPREAFF
TRBJ1-2 | TRBV2 | CASSELWASTNGYTF
TRBJ2-2 | TRBV5-6 | CASSLLGTSDTGELFF
TRBJ1-2 | TRBV2 | CASSEGQGTIYGYTF
TRBJ2-7 | TRBV2 | CASSLGRTGSSYEQYF
TRBJ1-2 | TRBV28 | CASSAPWGPAVGYTF
TRBJ1-1 | TRBV7-9 | CASSLAGTTEAFF
TRBJ2-7 | TRBV30 | CAWNTGGPFEQYF
TRBJ2-2 | TRBV5-1 | CASSSGQPNTGELFF
TRBJ1-3 | TRBV28 | CASSLFSWMRGNTIYF
TRBJ2-3 | TRBV29-1 | CSASVSTDTQYF
TRBJ2-3 | TRBV5-1 | CASSLDLAGGTDTQYF
TRBJ2-2 | TRBV6-5 | CASSSLAGRTGELFF
TRBJ1-2 | TRBV21-1 | CASSDSGRGPLLDGYTF
TRBJ2-1 | TRBV9 | CASSVGTGSYNEQFF
TRBJ2-3 | TRBV29-1 | CSVAGTQTDTQYF
TRBJ2-7 | TRBV29-1 | CSVERTGGYEQYF
TRBJ2-6 | TRBV19 | CASSHTGEAYRANVLTF
TRBJ2-1 | TRBV18 | CASSPKADRGAKANEQFF
TRBJ1-1 | TRBV19 | CASTFDRRQEAFF
TRBJ2-3 | TRBV20-1 | CSASWAGPHPSTDTQYF
TRBJ2-1 | TRBV19 | CASKGTSGSPTAYNEQFF
TRBJ1-4 | TRBV5-1 | CASSLAGTGGEKLFF
TRBJ2-1 | TRBV6-4 | CASSEGLAGYNEQFF
TRBJ1-2 | TRBV28 | CASSLGTSGYTF
TRBJ2-2 | TRBV10-1 | CASSRPGLAKHRGAVF
TRBJ2-1 | TRBV10-3 | CAISESGLKYNEQFF
TRBJ2-1 | TRBV7-8 | CASSEPTGGAENEQFF
TRBJ2-3 | TRBV11-2 | CASSFLTRSTDTQYF
TRBJ1-1 | TRBV28 | CASSVQSAEAFF
TRBJ2-1 | TRBV28 | CATYTSGRPGGFF
TRBJ1-4 | TRBV7-2 | CASSLARGGPLGEKLFF
TRBJ1-1 | TRBV28 | CASSLTSGTEAFF
TRBJ2-1 | TRBV7-2 | CASSLLAGDYNEQFF
TRBJ2-3 | TRBV3-1/TRBV3-2 | CASTFPGTDTQYF